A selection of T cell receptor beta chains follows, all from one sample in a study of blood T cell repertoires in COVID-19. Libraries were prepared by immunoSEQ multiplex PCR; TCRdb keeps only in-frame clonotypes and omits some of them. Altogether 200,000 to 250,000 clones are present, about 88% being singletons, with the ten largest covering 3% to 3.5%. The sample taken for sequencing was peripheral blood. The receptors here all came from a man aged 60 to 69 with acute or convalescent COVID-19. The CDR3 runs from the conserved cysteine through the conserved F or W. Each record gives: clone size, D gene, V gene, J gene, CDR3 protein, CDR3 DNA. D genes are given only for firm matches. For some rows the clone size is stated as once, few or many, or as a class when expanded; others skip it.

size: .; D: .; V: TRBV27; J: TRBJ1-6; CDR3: CASSPRKGPSLHF; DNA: TGTGCCAGCAGTCCCCGCAAGGGGCCGTCCCTCCACTTT
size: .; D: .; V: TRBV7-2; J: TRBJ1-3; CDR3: CASSADPRVKGNTIYF; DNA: TGTGCCAGCAGCGCCGACCCGAGGGTGAAAGGAAACACCATATATTTT
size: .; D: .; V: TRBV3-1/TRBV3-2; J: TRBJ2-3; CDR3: CASSPRLRDTQYF; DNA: TGTGCCAGCAGCCCCCGACTGAGGGATACGCAGTATTTT
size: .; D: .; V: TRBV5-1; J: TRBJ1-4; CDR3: CASSRGNEKLFF; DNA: TGCGCCAGCAGTAGGGGTAATGAAAAACTGTTTTTT
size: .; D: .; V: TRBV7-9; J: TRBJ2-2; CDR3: CASSPEGLVGGITGELFF; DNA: TGTGCCAGCAGCCCGGAGGGTTTAGTAGGGGGCATCACCGGGGAGCTGTTTTTT
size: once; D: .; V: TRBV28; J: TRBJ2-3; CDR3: CASSRSLMGRATDTQYF; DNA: TGTGCCAGCAGTAGATCCTTGATGGGGAGAGCCACAGATACGCAGTATTTT
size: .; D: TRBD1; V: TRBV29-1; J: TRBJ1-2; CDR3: CSVRDRPNPGYGYTF; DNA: TGCAGCGTTCGGGACAGACCCAACCCGGGCTATGGCTACACCTTC
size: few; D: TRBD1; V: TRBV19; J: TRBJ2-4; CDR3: CASSIGRGQGAGNIQYF; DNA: TGTGCCAGTAGTATAGGAAGGGGACAGGGGGCCGGAAACATTCAGTACTTC
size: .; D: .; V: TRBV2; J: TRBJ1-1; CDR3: CASEPYRAPEAFF; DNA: TGTGCCAGCGAGCCCTACAGGGCACCGGAAGCTTTCTTT
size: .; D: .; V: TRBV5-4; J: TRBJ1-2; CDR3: CASSLDRAYGYTF; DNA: TGTGCCAGCAGCTTGGACAGGGCCTATGGCTACACCTTC
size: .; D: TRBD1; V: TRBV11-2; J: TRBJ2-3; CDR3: CASSLRLGGPVTQYF; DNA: TGTGCCAGCAGCTTACGTCTAGGGGGCCCAGTTACGCAGTATTTT
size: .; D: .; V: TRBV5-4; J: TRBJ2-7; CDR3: CASSFSTSSGTVNEQYF; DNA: TGTGCCAGCAGCTTTAGCACGTCGTCCGGGACTGTCAACGAGCAGTACTTC
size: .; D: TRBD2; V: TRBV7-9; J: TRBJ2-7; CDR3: CASSLASGGSFEQYF; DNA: TGTGCCAGCAGCTTAGCTAGCGGGGGTAGCTTCGAGCAGTACTTC
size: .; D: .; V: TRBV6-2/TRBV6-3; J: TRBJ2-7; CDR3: CASSYQGDEQYF; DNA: TGTGCCAGCAGTTACCAGGGCGACGAGCAGTACTTC
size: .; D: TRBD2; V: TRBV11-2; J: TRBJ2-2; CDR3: CASSSPGLAGGPELFF; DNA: TGTGCCAGCAGCTCGCCGGGACTAGCGGGGGGGCCGGAGCTGTTTTTT
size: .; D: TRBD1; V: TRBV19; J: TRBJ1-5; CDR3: CASGGTVGTYQPQHF; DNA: TGTGCCAGCGGCGGGACAGTTGGTACCTATCAGCCCCAGCATTTT
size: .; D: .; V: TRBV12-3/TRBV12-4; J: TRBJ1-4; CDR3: CASSLSQGGLFF; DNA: TGTGCCAGCAGTTTATCCCAGGGTGGACTGTTTTTT
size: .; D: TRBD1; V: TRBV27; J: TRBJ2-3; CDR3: CASRTGGFGDTQYF; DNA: TGTGCCAGCAGGACAGGGGGTTTTGGAGATACGCAGTATTTT
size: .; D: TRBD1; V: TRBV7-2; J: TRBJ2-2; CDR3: CASSRDRGYSGELFF; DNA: TGTGCCAGCAGCAGGGACAGGGGGTACTCCGGGGAGCTGTTTTTT
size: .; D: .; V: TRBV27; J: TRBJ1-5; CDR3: CASSLQGISQPQHF; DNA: TGTGCCAGCAGTTTGCAGGGGATAAGTCAGCCCCAGCATTTT
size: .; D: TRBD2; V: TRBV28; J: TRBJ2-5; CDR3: CASSPGLAPWREETQYF; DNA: TGTGCCAGCAGTCCCGGACTAGCGCCTTGGAGGGAAGAGACCCAGTACTTC
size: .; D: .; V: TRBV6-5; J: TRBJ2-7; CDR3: CASSYGAVYEQYF; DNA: TGTGCCAGCAGTTACGGGGCAGTTTACGAGCAGTACTTC
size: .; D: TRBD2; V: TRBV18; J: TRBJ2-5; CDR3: CASSHSPTSGGLQETQYF; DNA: TGTGCCAGCTCACATTCCCCAACTAGCGGGGGCCTTCAAGAGACCCAGTACTTC
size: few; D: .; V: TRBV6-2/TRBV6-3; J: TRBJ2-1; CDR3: CASSLLPLNEQFF; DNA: TGTGCCAGCAGTCTCCTCCCTCTCAATGAGCAGTTCTTC
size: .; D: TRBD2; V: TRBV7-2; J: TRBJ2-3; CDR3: CASSHTWRAGGETDTQYF; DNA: TGTGCCAGCAGCCATACCTGGAGGGCGGGGGGGGAAACAGATACGCAGTATTTT
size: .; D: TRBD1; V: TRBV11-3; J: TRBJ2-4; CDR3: CASSAGRGRENIQYF; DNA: TGTGCCAGCAGCGCGGGCAGGGGGCGCGAAAACATTCAGTACTTC
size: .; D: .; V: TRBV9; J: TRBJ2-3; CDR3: CASSPNPQYF; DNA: TGTGCCAGCAGCCCCAATCCGCAGTATTTT
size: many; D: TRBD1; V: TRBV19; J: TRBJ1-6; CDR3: CASRDRQGYNSPLHF; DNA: TGTGCCAGTAGAGATCGACAGGGATATAATTCACCCCTCCACTTT
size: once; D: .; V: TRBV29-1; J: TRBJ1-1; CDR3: CSVESGAEAFF; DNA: TGCAGCGTTGAATCAGGGGCTGAAGCTTTCTTT
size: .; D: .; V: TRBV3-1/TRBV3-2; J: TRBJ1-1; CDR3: CASSQVFQNTEAFF; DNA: TGTGCCAGCAGCCAAGTGTTTCAGAACACTGAAGCTTTCTTT
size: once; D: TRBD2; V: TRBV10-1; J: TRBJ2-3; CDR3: CASSEGVAGEDTQYF; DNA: TGCGCCAGCAGTGAGGGAGTAGCGGGGGAAGATACGCAGTATTTT
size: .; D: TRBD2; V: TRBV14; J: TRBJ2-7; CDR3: CASSPRTSGGAEQYF; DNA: TGTGCCAGCAGCCCCCGGACTAGCGGGGGAGCCGAGCAGTACTTC
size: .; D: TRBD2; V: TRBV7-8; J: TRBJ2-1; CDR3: CASSWEGPREQFF; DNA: TGTGCCAGCAGCTGGGAGGGCCCTCGGGAGCAGTTCTTC
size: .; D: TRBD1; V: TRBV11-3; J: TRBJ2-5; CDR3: CASSLDGTGNQETQYF; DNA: TGTGCCAGCAGCTTAGATGGGACAGGGAACCAAGAGACCCAGTACTTC
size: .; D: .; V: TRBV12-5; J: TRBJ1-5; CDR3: CASGLYPARVGQPQHF; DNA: TGTGCTAGTGGTTTGTACCCTGCCAGGGTGGGCCAGCCCCAGCATTTT
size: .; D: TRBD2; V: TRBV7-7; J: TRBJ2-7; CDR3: CASSPAGLAGYEQYF; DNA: TGTGCCAGTTCGCCGGCGGGTCTAGCGGGCTACGAGCAGTACTTC
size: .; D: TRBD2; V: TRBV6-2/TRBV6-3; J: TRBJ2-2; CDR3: CASSYGGSAGGLNTGELFF; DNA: TGTGCCAGCAGTTACGGAGGGTCTGCGGGGGGGCTTAACACCGGGGAGCTGTTTTTT
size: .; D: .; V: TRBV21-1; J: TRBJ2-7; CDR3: CASSPGRSNSYEQYF; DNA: TGTGCCAGCAGCCCCGGGAGATCCAATTCCTACGAGCAGTACTTC
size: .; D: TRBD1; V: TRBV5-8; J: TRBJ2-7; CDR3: CASSFRDSRSYEQYF; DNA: TGTGCCAGCAGCTTCCGGGACAGCCGCTCCTACGAGCAGTACTTC
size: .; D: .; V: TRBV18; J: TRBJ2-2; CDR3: CASSPAWSNTGELFF; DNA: TGTGCCAGCTCACCTGCGTGGTCGAACACCGGGGAGCTGTTTTTT
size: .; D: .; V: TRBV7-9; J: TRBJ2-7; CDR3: CASSPTSGSGLYEQYF; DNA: TGTGCCAGCAGCCCAACGTCAGGGTCCGGCCTCTACGAGCAGTACTTC
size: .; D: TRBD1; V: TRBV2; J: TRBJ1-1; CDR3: CASSVGTATKRTEAFF; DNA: TGTGCCAGCAGTGTTGGGACAGCAACGAAAAGGACTGAAGCTTTCTTT
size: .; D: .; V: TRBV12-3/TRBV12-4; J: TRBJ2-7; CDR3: CASSLWSSEQYF; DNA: TGTGCCAGCAGTTTATGGAGTAGCGAGCAGTACTTC
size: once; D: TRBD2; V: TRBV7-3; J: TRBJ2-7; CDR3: CASSLEASGGYEQYF; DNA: TGTGCCAGCAGCTTAGAGGCTAGCGGGGGCTACGAGCAGTACTTC
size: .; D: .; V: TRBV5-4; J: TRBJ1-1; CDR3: CASSLAGVRTEAFF; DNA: TGTGCCAGCAGCTTAGCGGGGGTGCGGACTGAAGCTTTCTTT
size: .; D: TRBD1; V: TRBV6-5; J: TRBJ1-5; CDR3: CASSPGQGLQPQHF; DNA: TGTGCCAGCAGCCCGGGACAGGGGCTCCAGCCCCAGCATTTT
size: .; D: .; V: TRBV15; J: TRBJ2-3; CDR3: CATSRDTVSTDTQYF; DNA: TGTGCCACCAGCAGAGATACGGTTAGCACAGATACGCAGTATTTT
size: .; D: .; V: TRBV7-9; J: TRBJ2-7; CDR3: CASSLAIGQGTYEQYF; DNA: TGTGCCAGCAGCTTAGCCATCGGACAAGGAACCTACGAGCAGTACTTC
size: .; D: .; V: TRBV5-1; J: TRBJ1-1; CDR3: CASSPPHMNTEAFF; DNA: TGCGCCAGCAGCCCCCCCCACATGAACACTGAAGCTTTCTTT
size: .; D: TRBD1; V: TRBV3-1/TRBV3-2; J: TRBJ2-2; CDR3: CASSQGTGGGTGELFF; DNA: TGTGCCAGCAGCCAAGGGACAGGGGGTGGCACCGGGGAGCTGTTTTTT
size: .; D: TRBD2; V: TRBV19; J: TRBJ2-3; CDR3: CASSTLAGGLKDTQYF; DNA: TGTGCCAGTAGTACTCTAGCGGGGGGGCTGAAAGATACGCAGTATTTT
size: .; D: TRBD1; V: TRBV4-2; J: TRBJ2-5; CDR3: CASSQDRQGPQETQYF; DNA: TGTGCCAGCAGCCAAGATCGACAGGGCCCCCAAGAGACCCAGTACTTC
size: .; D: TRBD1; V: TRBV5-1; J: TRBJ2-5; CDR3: CASSRTFRGPETQYF; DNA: TGCGCCAGCAGCCGAACCTTCAGGGGGCCAGAGACCCAGTACTTC
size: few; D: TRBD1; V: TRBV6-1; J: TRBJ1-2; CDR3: CASSGARQGNNNYGYTF; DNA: TGTGCCAGCAGTGGGGCGAGACAGGGGAATAATAACTATGGCTACACCTTC
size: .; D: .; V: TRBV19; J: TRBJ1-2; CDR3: CASSITPDIGYGYTF; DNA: TGTGCCAGTAGTATAACACCGGACATCGGGTATGGCTACACCTTC
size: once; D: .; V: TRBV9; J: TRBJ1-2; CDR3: CASSATAANYGYTF; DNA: TGTGCCAGCAGCGCGACAGCAGCTAACTATGGCTACACCTTC
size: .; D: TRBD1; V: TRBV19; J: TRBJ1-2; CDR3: CASSTHRTGGYGYTF; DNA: TGTGCCAGTAGTACACATCGGACAGGGGGCTATGGCTACACCTTC
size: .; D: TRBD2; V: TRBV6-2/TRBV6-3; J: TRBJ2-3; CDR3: CASSYARLAGHLTDTQYF; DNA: TGTGCCAGCAGTTACGCGCGACTAGCGGGGCATCTCACAGATACGCAGTATTTT
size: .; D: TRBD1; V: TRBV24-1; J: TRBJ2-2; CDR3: CAPGQLNTGELFF; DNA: TGTGCCCCGGGACAGCTGAACACCGGGGAGCTGTTTTTT